Here is one TCR beta chain with its context. This record comes from a study of control samples from healthy donors and cancer patients. The CDR3 spans 16 residues. Trimming removed 5 bases from V and 1 base from J; junction bases left unmatched: 5. The V gene's germline CDR1 is KGHDR and CDR2 SFDVKD. TCRdb's table, derived via immunoSEQ multiplex PCR, lists solely in-frame clones and lacks some. The sample lists about 120,000 clones, around nine tenths seen once, with 9% to 13% in the top ten. The chain recombines TRBV24-1 with TRBJ2-7; 12 bases agree with TRBD2. Sequenced input: blood. The TCR was taken from a man younger than 45 in good health. The CDR3: CATSGVLAGGSYEQYV. The CDR3 coding sequence is TGTGCCACCAGTGGCGTACTAGCGGGGGGTTCCTACGAGCAGTACGTC.